These 2 T cell receptor beta chains share one sample of origin, sequenced in a study of T cells in localized non-small cell lung cancer. Produced via immunoSEQ multiplex PCR; TCRdb's table is partial and in-frame only. The table includes roughly 70,000 clones, roughly 90% detected once. Here the sequenced sample was peripheral blood, taken before any cancer treatment. The receptors were sampled from a male donor aged 60 or over with stage III squamous cell lung carcinoma.

This chain links TRBV4-2 with TRBJ1-5, with D possibly TRBD1 on 6 matching bases. Deletions cut 0 bases from V and 9 bases from J, with 18 bases between. This CDR3 contains 16 residues. From germline, CDR1 is LGHNA and CDR2 YNFKEQ. The CDR3 DNA is TGTGCCAGCAGCCAAGATCGCCGGATAAGGGGGGGGCCCCAGCATTTT. This codes for CASSQDRRIRGGPQHF.

The rearrangement uses TRBV23-1 and TRBJ1-1, with TRBD1 matching 10 bases. TRBV23-1 counts as an open reading frame of uncertain function. The CDR3 contains 21 residues. V trimming: 6 bases; J trimming: 2 bases; junction bases outside the gene matches: 24. Here the CDR3 reads CASSPSDRGRSPAASNTEAFF. In DNA form, the CDR3 reads TGCGCCAGCAGCCCATCTGACAGGGGGCGATCCCCCGCCGCCTCCAACACTGAAGCTTTCTTT.